This TCR beta chain was sequenced in a study of T cells in Graves' hyperthyroidism and ophthalmopathy. Across the study: Peripheral blood draws took place at initial diagnosis, ahead of any treatment.

The junction had 2 bases not matched to a gene; V was cut back by 3 bases and J by 4 bases. This CDR3 region has 14 residues. The V gene's germline CDR1 is SGHTA and CDR2 FQGTGA. RNA transcripts yielded amplified TCR beta CDR3 regions. Initially, a first-round RT-PCR of the TCR CDR3 employed the HTBI primer set. TCRdb processed the multiplex PCR reads anew with MiXCR; each CDR3 protein has one entry. This table holds 460,000 or so distinct CDR3 sequences, about 15% found once. The hyperthyroidism was newly diagnosed and had lasted under 2 months; the patients were aged 18 to 65. Overall study findings and caveats: The blood repertoire included most of the expanded thyroid clonotypes above 0.001. Stable hyperthyroidism was told apart from ophthalmopathy by a model built on 13 V-J features.

At least ten counts were recorded for this clonotype. As yet, its antigen is unknown. The specimen was blood. The TCR sequence derives from a woman younger than 35 with Graves' hyperthyroidism. The chain combines TRBV7-3 with TRBJ2-3; TRBD1 agrees at 9 bases. The DNA for the CDR3 is TGTGCCAGCAGCTTGACAGGGGGGCCAGATACGCAGTATTTT. It encodes CASSLTGGPDTQYF.